Below are 4 T cell receptor beta chains sequenced from a single sample in a study of sequential checkpoint blockade in melanoma. Using immunoSEQ multiplex PCR, the repertoire was profiled, and TCRdb retains in-frame clones only, with some absent. The repertoire holds a few thousand clones, with under 35% as singletons. Sample treatment: randomized to nivolumab then ipilimumab (arm A) or the reverse (arm B). The sequencing used tumor tissue (inferred from file names), collected from a patient given nivolumab and ipilimumab in sequence. These receptors were collected from a human donor with melanoma.

This clone turned up a few times. The chain carries TRBV12-5 and TRBJ1-2, with TRBD1 matching over 9 bases. In germline, CDR1 is LGHNT, CDR2 FRNRAP. The CDR3 has 13 amino acids. CDR3 protein: CASNPGQGSGYTF. For the CDR3, the DNA is TGTGCCAGCAACCCGGGACAGGGTAGTGGCTACACCTTC.

This clone ranks as medium-sized. Other DNA variants within this sample encode the same CDR3. The J gene is TRBJ1-1, the V gene TRBV11-3; 8 positions match TRBD1. With V trimmed by 3 bases and J by 2 bases, 2 bases remained unmatched. Germline loops: CDR1 SGHNT, CDR2 YENEEA. The CDR3 length is 14 residues. DNA for the CDR3: TGTGCCAGCAGCTTCAGGGGGCGCAACACTGAAGCTTTCTTT. Translated, it gives CASSFRGRNTEAFF.

This chain joins TRBV19 and TRBJ2-3, with 7 nucleotides matching TRBD2. V lost 3 bases and J lost 5; bases outside the gene matches: 5. The CDR3 totals 14 residues. The germline V gene encodes CDR1 LNHDA and CDR2 SQIVND (reference sequence). The chain's CDR3 is CASSISGEGDTQYF. The CDR3 DNA is TGTGCCAGTAGTATTTCCGGGGAGGGAGATACGCAGTATTTT.

This clone was detected only a few times. The chain links TRBV28 to TRBJ1-1; D possibly corresponds to TRBD1 (6 bases). The germline CDR1 and CDR2 sequences are MDHEN and SYDVKM. The CDR3 spans 14 residues. Trimming removed 3 bases at V and 4 bases at J, with 12 bases between. The CDR3 region is CASSLGGGGTEAFF. The CDR3 nucleotides read TGTGCCAGCAGTTTGGGAGGAGGGGGCACTGAAGCTTTCTTT.